This T cell receptor beta chain was sequenced during a study of identical twins. Points from the study as a whole: Within beta out-of-frame sequences, the excess sharing observed between twins was weaker.

Template switching created a universal primer site, and the cDNA included unique molecular identifiers. Each CDR3 protein is one row after TCRdb ran MiXCR on the 5' RACE reads. Here the sample spans approximately 600,000 distinct CDR3 sequences, 9.6% being singletons. This clonotype has a handful of counts. Its specificity is not known. From germline, CDR1 is MGHDK and CDR2 SYGVNS. V was clipped by 6 bases and J by 4 bases, with 11 bases between them. This CDR3 comprises 13 residues. These same records also appear under a second study, on yellow fever vaccine responses in identical twins.

The clonotype comes from a young woman in good health. Sequences were obtained from PBMCs. The chain couples TRBV25-1 to TRBJ2-3; D remains unclear. The CDR3 loop is CASSPNVADTQYF. The CDR3 DNA is TGTGCCAGCAGCCCTAACGTCGCAGATACGCAGTATTTT.